This T cell receptor (beta chain) appears in the sequencing data of a study of early T cells in non-severe SARS-CoV-2 infection. Unique molecular identifier tags were affixed to discrete cDNA molecules. TCRdb re-derived calls from the 5' RACE reads in MiXCR, one entry per CDR3 protein. The sample records over 35,000 distinct CDR3 sequences, about 6% being singletons. V lost 5 bases and J 3 bases, leaving 19 bases between the germline ends. In germline, CDR1 is MNHEY, CDR2 SMNVEV (reference sequence). The length of the CDR3 is 16 residues. The study, taken as a whole, reports: Comparison of clonotypes with VDJdb favored anti-spike CD8 responses while missing private and CD4 specificities.

At least ten counts were recorded for this clonotype. Antigen: not known. The TCR comes from an adult who was a healthcare worker with PCR-confirmed SARS-CoV-2 infection or an uninfected control (not recorded which). The chain employs TRBV27 and TRBJ1-1; perhaps TRBD1 as D (6 bases). The sample in question was whole blood, obtained at baseline. This CDR3 is CASSAFWGRQDTEAFF. The CDR3 DNA is TGTGCCAGCAGTGCGTTCTGGGGGCGTCAGGACACTGAAGCTTTCTTT.